This T cell receptor (beta chain) was sequenced for a study of shared clonotypes between healthy human individuals. Study results and caveats: Blood was the only sampled material, and tissue repertoires likely differ.

In the original processing: ImmunoSEQ output held junction-only sequences without quality scores, so filtering differed. Method: immunoSEQ multiplex PCR; TCRdb's copy keeps in-frame clones and lacks some. That table is the source of V, J and clone size, and D and trimming were worked out from the DNA. Of approximately 500,000 clones listed, 90% to 97% are singletons. Turning to this clone: Its antigen is not identified.

J was trimmed by 4 bases and V by 5 bases; bases with no gene match: 3. The CDR3 spans 14 residues. Germline loops: CDR1 MNHNY, CDR2 SVGAGI (reference sequence). All donors were healthy HIV-negative adults lacking recent acute infections or vaccinations. This receptor was obtained from a woman aged 25 to 39 in good health. Sequencing was done on a sample of naive CD4+ T cells sorted from blood. Subset of the sample: CD45RA+ positively selected. The chain combines TRBV6-6 with TRBJ2-4, with 9 bases lining up with TRBD1. DNA for the CDR3: TGTGCCAGCAGTCCCGGGACAGGGAAAAACATTCAGTACTTC. This codes for CASSPGTGKNIQYF.